Listed below are T cell receptor beta chains from one sample, sequenced in a study of cytomegalovirus exposure and HLA in healthy donors. Sequenced by immunoSEQ multiplex PCR; TCRdb stores in-frame clones only, minus some. The sample lists around 170,000 clones; around 84% were seen once. The specimen was PBMCs. The source of these receptors is a man aged 18-30 years in good health and CMV-seropositive. Each CDR3 is given with its conserved first and last residue. A D gene is named only where the DNA matches it firmly. Clone size is stated in some rows and not others, as once, few, many or a class when expanded.

cdr3_aa cdr3_nt d_call j_call v_call clone_size
CASSQGVSPGELFF TGCGCCAGCAGCCAAGGAGTCTCCCCCGGGGAGCTGTTTTTT - TRBJ2-2 TRBV4-1 -
CASIREAGGTEQYF TGTGCCAGCATTAGGGAGGCGGGAGGGACCGAGCAGTACTTC TRBD2 TRBJ2-7 TRBV2 few
CASSPDRGRPQPQHF TGTGCCAGCAGCCCTGACAGGGGGCGACCTCAGCCCCAGCATTTT TRBD1 TRBJ1-5 TRBV11-2 -
CASSVRLAGGADTQYF TGTGCCAGCAGCGTCCGACTAGCGGGGGGCGCAGATACGCAGTATTTT TRBD2 TRBJ2-3 TRBV9 -
CASKINRESSYEQYF TGTGCCAGCAAAATCAACAGGGAAAGCTCCTACGAGCAGTACTTC - TRBJ2-7 TRBV6-1 -
CASRGQNMNTEAFF TGTGCCAGTAGGGGACAGAATATGAACACTGAAGCTTTCTTT TRBD1 TRBJ1-1 TRBV19 -
CASSALATGGRVSYEQYF TGTGCCAGCAGTGCCCTTGCCACAGGGGGTAGAGTGTCCTACGAGCAGTACTTC TRBD1 TRBJ2-7 TRBV28 -
CASSGRKGLAVTDTQYF TGTGCCAGCAGTGGGAGGAAAGGACTAGCGGTCACAGATACGCAGTATTTT TRBD2 TRBJ2-3 TRBV2 -
CASSLRSMNTEAFF TGTGCCAGCAGCTTAAGGAGTATGAACACTGAAGCTTTCTTT - TRBJ1-1 TRBV11-3 few
CAWSGVGNTEAFF TGTGCCTGGTCAGGGGTGGGGAACACTGAAGCTTTCTTT - TRBJ1-1 TRBV30 -
CASSLTGTDTQYF TGTGCCAGCAGCTTAACAGGAACAGATACGCAGTATTTT - TRBJ2-3 TRBV13 -
CASSEWIAGGPVTQYF TGTGCCAGCAGTGAGTGGATAGCGGGGGGGCCGGTTACGCAGTATTTT TRBD2 TRBJ2-3 TRBV2 -
CASKAGINPTYEQYF TGTGCCAGCAAGGCAGGGATTAATCCCACCTACGAGCAGTACTTC - TRBJ2-7 TRBV6-1 once
CASSTTGGGTEAFF TGTGCCAGTAGTACCACGGGGGGCGGCACTGAAGCTTTCTTT - TRBJ1-1 TRBV19 -
CASNPWGVGALTGELFF TGTGCCAGCAATCCTTGGGGGGTTGGGGCTCTCACCGGGGAGCTGTTTTTT - TRBJ2-2 TRBV28 -
CASWEGFGVTEAFF TGTGCCAGCTGGGAGGGGTTCGGGGTCACTGAAGCTTTCTTT - TRBJ1-1 TRBV28 once
CTSGTVQETQYF TGCACCAGCGGGACTGTCCAAGAGACCCAGTACTTC - TRBJ2-5 TRBV1 -
CASSLNPPSGGATQYF TGTGCCAGCAGCTTAAACCCCCCCAGCGGGGGTGCGACCCAGTACTTC TRBD2 TRBJ2-5 TRBV11-2 -
CAWSVGQGKSYEQYF TGTGCCTGGAGTGTAGGCCAGGGGAAGTCCTACGAGCAGTACTTC - TRBJ2-7 TRBV30 many
CASNRGDTGELFF TGTGCCAGCAACAGGGGAGACACCGGGGAGCTGTTTTTT TRBD1 TRBJ2-2 TRBV6-1 once
CASSFPRAQGAGELFF TGCGCCAGCAGCTTCCCTCGGGCCCAGGGGGCCGGGGAGCTGTTTTTT TRBD1 TRBJ2-2 TRBV5-1 once
CASSPTGPSSYEQYF TGCGCCAGCAGCCCGACAGGGCCTAGCTCCTACGAGCAGTACTTC TRBD1 TRBJ2-7 TRBV5-1 -
CASSLMGGANYEQYF TGTGCCAGCAGCTTAATGGGTGGAGCTAACTACGAGCAGTACTTC - TRBJ2-7 TRBV7-9 -
CASSYYPTGFKTEAFF TGTGCCAGCAGTTACTACCCAACAGGGTTCAAAACTGAAGCTTTCTTT - TRBJ1-1 TRBV6-5 -